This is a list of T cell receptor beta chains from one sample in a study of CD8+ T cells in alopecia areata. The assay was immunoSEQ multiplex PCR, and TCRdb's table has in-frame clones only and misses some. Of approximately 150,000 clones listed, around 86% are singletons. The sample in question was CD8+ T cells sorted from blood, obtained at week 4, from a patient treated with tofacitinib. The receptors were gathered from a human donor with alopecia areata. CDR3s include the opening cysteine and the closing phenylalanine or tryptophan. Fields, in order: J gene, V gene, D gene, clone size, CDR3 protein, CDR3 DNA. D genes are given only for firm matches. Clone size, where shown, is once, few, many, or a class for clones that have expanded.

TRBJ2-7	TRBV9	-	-	CASSVVPTVHEQYF	TGTGCCAGCAGCGTAGTCCCGACAGTCCACGAGCAGTACTTC
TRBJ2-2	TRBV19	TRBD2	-	CASSAHTTSGRNTGELFF	TGTGCCAGTAGTGCCCATACGACTAGCGGGAGGAACACCGGGGAGCTGTTTTTT
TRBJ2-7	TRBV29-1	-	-	CSVADSLETYEQYF	TGCAGCGTGGCGGACAGCCTCGAAACGTACGAGCAGTACTTC
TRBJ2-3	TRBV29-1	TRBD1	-	CSVDGQGEDTQYF	TGCAGCGTTGACGGACAGGGGGAAGATACGCAGTATTTT
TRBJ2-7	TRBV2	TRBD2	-	CASSERLARTYEQYF	TGTGCCAGCAGCGAGAGACTAGCGCGTACCTACGAGCAGTACTTC
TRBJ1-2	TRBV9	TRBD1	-	CASGQVEGYTF	TGTGCCAGCGGACAGGTAGAAGGCTACACCTTC
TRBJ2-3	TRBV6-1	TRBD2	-	CASSELAGGPSTDTQYF	TGTGCCAGCAGTGAACTAGCGGGGGGGCCGAGCACAGATACGCAGTATTTT
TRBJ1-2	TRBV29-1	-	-	CSVEDLEGGPDGYTF	TGCAGCGTTGAAGATCTAGAGGGGGGACCGGATGGCTACACCTTC
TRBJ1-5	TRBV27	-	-	CASSLFSGPSNQPQHF	TGTGCCAGCAGTTTATTCTCCGGGCCGAGCAATCAGCCCCAGCATTTT
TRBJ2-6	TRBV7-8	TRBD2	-	CASSLAGGTRANVLTF	TGTGCCAGCAGTCTAGCGGGAGGTACTCGGGCCAACGTCCTGACTTTC
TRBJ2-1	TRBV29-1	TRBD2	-	CSVEAGTSGDIYNEQFF	TGCAGCGTTGAAGCCGGGACTAGCGGGGATATCTACAATGAGCAGTTCTTC
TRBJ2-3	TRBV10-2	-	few	CASTLGVSSDTQYF	TGCGCCAGCACCCTGGGTGTTTCGTCAGATACGCAGTATTTT
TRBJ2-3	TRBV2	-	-	CASSLGVTDTQYF	TGTGCCAGCAGCCTCGGCGTTACAGATACGCAGTATTTT
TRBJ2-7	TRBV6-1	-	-	CASSPPNSDEQYF	TGTGCCAGCAGTCCTCCAAACAGCGACGAGCAGTACTTC
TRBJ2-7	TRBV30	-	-	CAWRGGPYEQYF	TGTGCCTGGAGAGGGGGGCCCTACGAGCAGTACTTC
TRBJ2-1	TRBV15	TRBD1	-	CATSRPPGQAKGNEQFF	TGTGCCACCAGCAGACCCCCGGGACAGGCCAAGGGGAATGAGCAGTTCTTC
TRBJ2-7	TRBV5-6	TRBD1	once	CASNYLLDRGHEQYF	TGTGCCAGCAACTACCTTTTAGACAGGGGCCACGAGCAGTACTTC
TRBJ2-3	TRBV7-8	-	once	CASSLGASRGSTDTQYF	TGTGCCAGCAGCTTAGGGGCTTCGAGGGGCAGCACAGATACGCAGTATTTT
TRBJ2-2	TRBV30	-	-	CAWRSLRDTYTGELFF	TGTGCCTGGAGGTCTCTCCGGGACACCTACACCGGGGAGCTGTTTTTT
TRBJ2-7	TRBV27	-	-	CASSLGSGLEQYF	TGTGCCAGCAGTTTAGGATCTGGTTTAGAGCAGTACTTC
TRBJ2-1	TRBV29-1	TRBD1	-	CSVEGTDRSGYNEQFF	TGCAGCGTTGAAGGGACGGACAGGTCCGGATACAATGAGCAGTTCTTC
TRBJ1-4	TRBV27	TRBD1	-	CASGGTATNEKLFF	TGTGCCAGCGGTGGGACAGCAACTAATGAAAAACTGTTTTTT
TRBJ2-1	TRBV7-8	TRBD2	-	CASSLAGSSGYNEQFF	TGTGCCAGCAGCTTAGCAGGGTCTAGCGGATACAATGAGCAGTTCTTC
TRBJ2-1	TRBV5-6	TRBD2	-	CASKQQGGRPLSAFF	TGTGCCAGCAAACAGCAAGGCGGGAGGCCTCTAAGCGCGTTCTTC
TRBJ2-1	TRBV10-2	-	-	CASRASGYNEQFF	TGCGCCAGCAGGGCGTCCGGCTACAATGAGCAGTTCTTC
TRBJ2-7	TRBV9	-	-	CASSVGNRGYEQYF	TGTGCCAGCAGCGTAGGTAATCGTGGCTACGAGCAGTACTTC
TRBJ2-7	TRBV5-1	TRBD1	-	CASSPSGQSYEQYF	TGCGCCAGCAGCCCATCGGGACAGAGCTACGAGCAGTACTTC
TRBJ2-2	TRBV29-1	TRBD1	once	CSENGQGKGTGELFF	TGCAGCGAAAACGGACAGGGAAAGGGAACCGGGGAGCTGTTTTTT
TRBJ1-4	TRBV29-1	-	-	CSYRPGEGEKLFF	TGCAGCTACCGGCCAGGGGAAGGCGAAAAACTGTTTTTT
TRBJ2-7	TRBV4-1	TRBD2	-	CASSQEVTSGSSSYEQYF	TGCGCCAGCAGCCAAGAAGTTACTAGCGGGAGTAGCTCCTACGAGCAGTACTTC
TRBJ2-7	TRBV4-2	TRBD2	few	CASSQESSSGRYEQYF	TGTGCCAGCAGCCAAGAATCGTCAAGCGGGAGGTACGAGCAGTACTTC
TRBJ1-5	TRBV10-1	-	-	CASSETGKPQHF	TGCGCCAGCAGTGAGACGGGTAAGCCCCAGCATTTT
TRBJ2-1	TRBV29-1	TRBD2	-	CSVHPGLAGGYNEQFF	TGCAGCGTTCATCCGGGACTAGCGGGAGGGTACAATGAGCAGTTCTTC
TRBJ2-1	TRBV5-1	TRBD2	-	CASSLAASGGVEQFF	TGCGCCAGCAGCTTGGCGGCTAGCGGGGGCGTTGAGCAGTTCTTC
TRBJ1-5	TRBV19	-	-	CASSPTRGEGDNQPQHF	TGTGCCAGTAGTCCCACTCGGGGCGAGGGGGACAATCAGCCCCAGCATTTT
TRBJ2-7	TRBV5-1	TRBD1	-	CASSPGQPYEQYF	TGCGCCAGCAGCCCGGGACAGCCCTACGAGCAGTACTTC
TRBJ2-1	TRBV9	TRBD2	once	CASSVEGLAGYNEQFF	TGTGCCAGCAGCGTAGAAGGTCTAGCGGGGTACAATGAGCAGTTCTTC
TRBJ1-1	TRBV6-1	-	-	CASSVRLHFEAFF	TGTGCCAGCAGCGTTAGACTACACTTTGAAGCTTTCTTT
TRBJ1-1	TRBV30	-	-	CAWSVKMNTEAFF	TGTGCCTGGAGTGTCAAGATGAACACTGAAGCTTTCTTT
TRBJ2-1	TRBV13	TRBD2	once	CASRRRGESGEQFF	TGTGCCAGCAGGCGACGGGGGGAGTCGGGTGAGCAGTTCTTC
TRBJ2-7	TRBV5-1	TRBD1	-	CASSSGTGVHEQYF	TGCGCCAGCAGCTCCGGGACAGGGGTACACGAGCAGTACTTC
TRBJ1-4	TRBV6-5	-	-	CASSYLGNRDEKLFF	TGTGCCAGCAGTTACTTGGGGAATAGGGATGAAAAACTGTTTTTT
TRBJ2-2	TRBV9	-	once	CASSVRNTGELFF	TGTGCCAGCAGCGTAAGGAACACCGGGGAGCTGTTTTTT
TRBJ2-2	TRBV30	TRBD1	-	CAWSVTGDGELFF	TGTGCCTGGAGTGTAACAGGGGACGGGGAGCTGTTTTTT
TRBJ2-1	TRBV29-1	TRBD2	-	CSVEGGGVYNEQFF	TGCAGCGTTGAAGGCGGGGGGGTCTACAATGAGCAGTTCTTC
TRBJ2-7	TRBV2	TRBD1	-	CASNLRTGTGGDEQYF	TGTGCCAGCAACCTCCGAACCGGGACAGGGGGAGACGAGCAGTACTTC
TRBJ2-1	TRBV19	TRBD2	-	CASSTPLAGGLNEQFF	TGTGCCAGTAGTACTCCACTAGCGGGAGGGTTAAATGAGCAGTTCTTC
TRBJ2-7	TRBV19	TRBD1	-	CATTGQGYEQYF	TGTGCCACCACAGGACAGGGCTACGAGCAGTACTTC
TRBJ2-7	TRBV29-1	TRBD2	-	CSCQTSGIYEQYF	TGCAGCTGTCAGACTAGCGGGATCTACGAGCAGTACTTC
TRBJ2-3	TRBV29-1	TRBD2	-	CSVGLAGADTQYF	TGCAGCGTAGGACTAGCGGGAGCAGATACGCAGTATTTT
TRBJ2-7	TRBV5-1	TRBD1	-	CASSGDRAYEQYF	TGCGCCAGCAGCGGGGACAGGGCCTACGAGCAGTACTTC
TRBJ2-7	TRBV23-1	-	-	CASSPGRPEQYF	TGCGCCAGCAGTCCCGGCAGGCCCGAGCAGTACTTC
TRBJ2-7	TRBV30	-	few	CAWSGADGQNF	TGTGCCTGGAGTGGGGCGGACGGCCAAAACTTC
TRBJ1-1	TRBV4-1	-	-	CASSQEGPEAFF	TGCGCCAGCAGCCAAGAAGGCCCTGAAGCTTTCTTT
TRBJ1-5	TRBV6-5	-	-	CASSSTGLGNQPQHF	TGTGCCAGCAGTTCAACAGGGTTGGGGAATCAGCCCCAGCATTTT
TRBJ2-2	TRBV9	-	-	CASSPPGSGELFF	TGTGCCAGCAGCCCCCCTGGGAGCGGGGAGCTGTTTTTT
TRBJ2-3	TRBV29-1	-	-	CSAPAGTSTDTQYF	TGCAGCGCTCCCGCGGGGACTAGCACAGATACGCAGTATTTT
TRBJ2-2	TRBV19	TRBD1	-	CASSIIPGQGFTGELFF	TGTGCCAGTAGTATTATTCCGGGACAGGGATTCACCGGGGAGCTGTTTTTT